Listed here are 26 T cell receptor beta chains from one sample, sequenced in a study of technical replicates of blood from a handful of donors. Profiled with immunoSEQ multiplex PCR; TCRdb holds only in-frame clones, not every one. The repertoire holds 68,000 or so clones, approximately 90% seen once, with 4.7% in the top ten. Sequencing used PBMCs. The receptors stem from a human donor in good health. Some clones in this sample may be carry-over from other donors' samples.

The chain has TRBV7-9 and TRBJ2-1, with 8 positions matching TRBD1. The CDR3 consists of 15 residues. Germline V gene data show CDR1 as SEHNR and CDR2 as FQNEAQ (reference sequence). V gave up 1 base and J gave up 9 bases; unmatched junction bases: 8. Here the CDR3 reads CASSLGAGGLGEQFF. The CDR3, as DNA: TGTGCCAGCAGCTTAGGGGCAGGGGGCCTTGGTGAGCAGTTCTTC.

This clone was counted only a few times. The chain carries TRBV7-9 and TRBJ2-2; D may be TRBD2 (5 bases). V was shortened by 6 bases and J by 0 bases, with 17 bases between the two germline ends. CDR1 is SEHNR and CDR2 is FQNEAQ in the germline V gene (reference sequence). This CDR3 comprises 17 residues. DNA of the CDR3: TGTGCCAGCAGTTCTCACCCCCGGGAAGCGAACACCGGGGAGCTGTTTTTT. This gives the protein CASSSHPREANTGELFF. Full variable domain (rest looked up from reference TRBV7-9 and TRBJ2-2): DTGVSQNPRHKITKRGQNVTFRCDPISEHNRLYWYRQTLGQGPEFLTYFQNEAQLEKSRLLSDRFSAERPKGSFSTLEIQRTEQGDSAMYLCASSSHPREANTGELFFGEGSRLTVL.

J is TRBJ1-2 and V is TRBV5-4; possible D gene TRBD1, 5 bases. The germline V gene has CDR1 SGHNT and CDR2 YYREEE (reference sequence). V lost 1 base to trimming and J lost 4 bases, with 14 bases between them. This CDR3 region has 15 residues. CDR3 DNA sequence: TGTGCCAGCAGCTTGTTCGGGGGAAATCGCTATGGCTACACCTTC. Translated, it gives CASSLFGGNRYGYTF. Supplemented by reference TRBV5-4 and TRBJ1-2, the full variable domain reads ETGVTQSPTHLIKTRGQQVTLRCSSQSGHNTVSWYQQALGQGPQFIFQYYREEENGRGNFPPRFSGLQFPNYSSELNVNALELDDSALYLCASSLFGGNRYGYTFGSGTRLTVV.

This clone was seen just once. The chain joins TRBV6-5 to TRBJ2-7; possible D gene TRBD2, 5 bases. Per the germline V gene, CDR1 is MNHEY and CDR2 is SVGAGI. V shed 8 bases and J shed 0 bases, with 11 bases lying between them. This CDR3 spans 13 amino acids. CDR3 bases: TGTGCCAGCCACGGGGTGAGCTCCTACGAGCAGTACTTC. Its protein is CASHGVSSYEQYF.

This chain links TRBV19 with TRBJ2-2; D is undetermined. CDR1 is LNHDA and CDR2 is SQIVND in the germline V gene (reference sequence). The CDR3 is 13 residues long. Trimming shortened V by 5 bases and J by 6 bases, and 10 bases separated the two germline ends. The CDR3, as DNA: TGTGCCAGTAGTCCCATAGTAGCCGGGGAGCTGTTTTTT. Its protein is CASSPIVAGELFF.

The chain has TRBV10-3 and TRBJ1-5; D is uncertain. Germline CDR1 reads ENHRY; CDR2 reads SYGVKD. The CDR3 sequence is 12 residues long. The V end was cut by 4 bases, the J end by 4 bases, with 5 bases between. CDR3 in amino acids: CAISGMNQPQHF. The CDR3 DNA follows: TGTGCCATCAGTGGTATGAATCAGCCCCAGCATTTT.

This clone was picked up one time. The J gene is TRBJ2-7, the V gene TRBV29-1, with a tentative D call TRBD1 (5 bases). The CDR3 consists of 13 residues. V was pared by 3 bases and J by 6 bases, with 15 bases between. Germline-derived CDR1 and CDR2 are SQVTM and ANQGSEA. The CDR3 bases are TGCAGCGTTGAGAGCAGGGTGGTCTCCGAGCAGTACTTC. Amino acid sequence: CSVESRVVSEQYF.

The gene calls are TRBV6-6 and TRBJ1-3; D unclear. The CDR3 contains 13 residues. The germline V gene has CDR1 MNHNY and CDR2 SVGAGI (reference sequence). Trimming shortened V by 4 bases and J by 2 bases, and 6 bases separated the two germline ends. CDR3 amino acids: CASSSTTGNTIYF. CDR3 sequence (DNA): TGTGCCAGCAGTTCGACAACTGGAAACACCATATATTTT.

The chain carries TRBV2 and TRBJ1-1; D is possibly TRBD1 (6 bases). V was clipped by 7 bases and J by 6 bases, with 15 bases between them. The V gene's germline CDR1 is SNHLY and CDR2 FYNNEI. CDR3 length: 13 amino acids. As DNA, the CDR3 is TGTGCCAGCACCCCGACTGGGGGCCCTGAAGCTTTCTTT. Amino acids: CASTPTGGPEAFF.

The chain joins TRBV4-2 to TRBJ2-7; D gene ambiguous. Germline assignment: CDR1 LGHNA and CDR2 YNFKEQ. The CDR3 is 13 amino acids. The V gene lost 0 bases and the J gene lost 5 bases, with 8 bases spanning the gap. This chain's CDR3 is CASSQDIQNEQYF. The DNA for the CDR3 is TGTGCCAGCAGCCAAGATATCCAGAACGAGCAGTACTTC.

The CDR3 reads CASSLAPDSHYEQYF. CDR3 nucleotides: TGTGCCAGCAGCTTAGCGCCGGACAGTCACTACGAGCAGTACTTC. The rearrangement links TRBV7-2 to TRBJ2-7; possibly TRBD1 for D (6 bases). V lost 0 bases, J lost 3 bases, and 12 bases lay in between. Germline values: CDR1 SGHTA, CDR2 FQGNSA. The CDR3 runs 15 residues.

The V call is TRBV19, the J call TRBJ2-7; TRBD2 is a possible D gene (6 bases). The CDR3 consists of 15 residues. CDR1 and CDR2 from the germline V gene are LNHDA and SQIVND (reference sequence). Between the trimmed V and J ends, which lost 5 bases and 3 bases, there was a span of 17 bases. The CDR3 reads CASSPYLATHYEQYF. The DNA for the CDR3 is TGTGCCAGTAGTCCCTACCTAGCGACGCACTACGAGCAGTACTTC.

The rearrangement uses TRBV7-8 and TRBJ1-2; no reliable D call. V was cut by 1 base and J by 5 bases, with 14 bases left in between. Germline loops: CDR1 SGHVS, CDR2 FQNEAQ. This CDR3 has 15 residues. The CDR3 loop is CASSLVGDGLYGYTF. As DNA, the CDR3 is TGTGCCAGCAGCTTAGTGGGCGATGGGCTTTATGGCTACACCTTC. The complete variable domain, with remaining parts taken from reference TRBV7-8 and TRBJ1-2, reads GAGVSQSPRYKVAKRGQDVALRCDPISGHVSLFWYQQALGQGPEFLTYFQNEAQLDKSGLPSDRFFAERPEGSVSTLKIQRTQQEDSAVYLCASSLVGDGLYGYTFGSGTRLTVV.

The sample holds one count of this clone. The J gene is TRBJ1-2, the V gene TRBV29-1, with 8 positions matching TRBD1. This CDR3 contains 12 residues. After removal of 5 bases from V and 6 bases from J, the junction contained 5 bases not matched to a gene. The germline gives CDR1 SQVTM, CDR2 ANQGSEA. CDR3 loop: CSVPGQVDGYTF. Written as DNA, the CDR3 is TGCAGCGTTCCGGGACAGGTGGATGGCTACACCTTC.

The chain recombines TRBV2 with TRBJ2-3; TRBD2 matches 10 bases. Per the germline V gene, CDR1 is SNHLY and CDR2 is FYNNEI. The ends lost 2 bases at V and 6 bases at J; junction bases unmatched: 5. The CDR3 length is 15 residues. The CDR3 bases are TGTGCCAGCAGTGAAAGCGGGGGGGCCAGGGATACGCAGTATTTT. Translating gives CASSESGGARDTQYF.

The chain combines TRBV19 with TRBJ2-7; maybe TRBD1 (5 bases). Germline V gives CDR1 LNHDA, CDR2 SQIVND (reference sequence). V lost 9 bases, J lost 6 bases, and 18 bases lay in between. This CDR3 is built from 13 residues. CDR3 region: CASQGAIVGEQYF. In nucleotides, the CDR3 is TGTGCCAGCCAAGGGGCGATAGTAGGCGAGCAGTACTTC. Full variable domain (outside the CDR3, taken from reference TRBV19 and TRBJ2-7): DGGITQSPKYLFRKEGQNVTLSCEQNLNHDAMYWYRQDPGQGLRLIYYSQIVNDFQKGDIAEGYSVSREKKESFPLTVTSAQKNPTAFYLCASQGAIVGEQYFGPGTRLTVT.

The chain joins TRBV7-8 to TRBJ2-3, with 9 bases matching TRBD1. The length of the CDR3 is 17 residues. Trimming took 1 base from V and 9 from J; bases not matched to a gene: 14. In germline, CDR1 is SGHVS, CDR2 FQNEAQ. The CDR3, as DNA: TGTGCCAGCAGCTTAGGCTGGACAAAAATAACAGGGGGCACGCAGTATTTT. Translation gives CASSLGWTKITGGTQYF.

The chain recombines TRBV5-1 with TRBJ2-1, with 9 nucleotides matching TRBD2. Germline CDR1 and CDR2: SGHRS and YFSETQ. The CDR3 consists of 15 residues. Trimming took 6 bases from V and 8 from J; bases not matched to a gene: 12. CDR3 coding DNA: TGCGCCAGCAACCCTAGCGGGATCCGCCCACATGAGCAGTTCTTC. It encodes CASNPSGIRPHEQFF.

This clone was counted a single time. The chain is built from TRBV7-2 and TRBJ2-5, with a tentative D call TRBD1 (5 bases). V gave up 0 bases and J gave up 2 bases, with 7 bases separating them. The CDR3 covers 14 residues. Germline lookup yields CDR1 SGHTA and CDR2 FQGNSA. The CDR3 DNA follows: TGTGCCAGCAGCTTAGCCGACAGACAAGAGACCCAGTACTTC. Translation gives CASSLADRQETQYF.

This chain uses TRBV5-4 with TRBJ1-1, with D possibly matching TRBD1 (5 bases). The germline V and J ends were trimmed by 0 bases and 4 bases, with 13 bases remaining between them. Germline V gene sequence: CDR1 SGHNT, CDR2 YYREEE (reference sequence). CDR3 length: 15 amino acids. Here the CDR3 reads CASSLAEVRGTEAFF. The CDR3 DNA sequence: TGTGCCAGCAGCTTGGCGGAAGTAAGGGGCACTGAAGCTTTCTTT.

The chain uses TRBV5-1 and TRBJ2-1, with 15 bases aligning to TRBD2. Trimming took 0 bases from V and 12 from J; bases not matched to a gene: 13. The V gene's germline CDR1 is SGHRS and CDR2 YFSETQ. The CDR3 covers 18 residues. This chain's CDR3 is CASSLGGLAGGTHGGQFF. The DNA of the CDR3 is TGCGCCAGCAGCTTGGGAGGACTAGCGGGAGGGACCCACGGGGGGCAGTTCTTC. Based on the CDR3 plus reference TRBV5-1 and TRBJ2-1, the full variable domain is KAGVTQTPRYLIKTRGQQVTLSCSPISGHRSVSWYQQTPGQGLQFLFEYFSETQRNKGNFPGRFSGRQFSNSRSEMNVSTLELGDSALYLCASSLGGLAGGTHGGQFFGPGTRLTVL.

J is TRBJ1-1 and V is TRBV10-1; 11 bases match TRBD1. V trimming: 4 bases; J trimming: 1 base; junction bases outside the gene matches: 2. The CDR3 length is 15 residues. Germline V CDR1 and CDR2: WNHNN, SYGVQD (reference sequence). CDR3 sequence reads: CASSGTGGENTEAFF. CDR3 sequence (DNA): TGCGCCAGCAGTGGGACAGGGGGCGAGAACACTGAAGCTTTCTTT.

This sequence joins TRBV14 and TRBJ2-6; D unresolved. V lost 5 bases and J lost 4, with 15 bases in between. The CDR3 length is 16 residues. Looked up from germline, CDR1 is SGHDN and CDR2 is FVKESK. The CDR3 region has the DNA TGTGCCAGCAGCTTACTTACCGGGTCCGGGGCCAACGTCCTGACTTTC. Encoded protein: CASSLLTGSGANVLTF.

This chain joins TRBV5-1 and TRBJ2-7; TRBD2 is a possible D gene (5 bases). The CDR3 consists of 14 residues. The V gene lost 4 bases and the J gene lost 5 bases, with 16 bases spanning the gap. Germline assignment: CDR1 SGHRS and CDR2 YFSETQ. CDR3 in amino acids: CASSRWTGGHEQYF. Here the CDR3 DNA reads TGCGCCAGCAGCCGATGGACTGGCGGGCACGAGCAGTACTTC.

This clone came up a few times. The chain recombines TRBV19 with TRBJ1-5; 9 nucleotides agree with TRBD1. Looked up from germline, CDR1 is LNHDA and CDR2 is SQIVND (reference sequence). The CDR3 length is 14 residues. V shed 6 bases and J 4 bases; nucleotides not matched to a gene: 4. The DNA for the CDR3 is TGTGCCAGTAGCGGGACAGGGCGGAATCAGCCCCAGCATTTT. Encoded protein: CASSGTGRNQPQHF.

The V and J genes are TRBV15 and TRBJ2-2; weak D call: TRBD2 (5 bases). Per the germline V gene, CDR1 is LNHNV and CDR2 is YYDKDF (reference sequence). The CDR3 has 15 residues. V was cut by 6 bases and J by 3 bases, with 14 bases left in between. CDR3 residues: CATRPSGLDTGELFF. The CDR3 nucleotides are TGTGCCACCAGGCCCAGTGGACTCGACACCGGGGAGCTGTTTTTT. The whole variable domain, filled in from reference TRBV15 and TRBJ2-2, reads DAMVIQNPRYQVTQFGKPVTLSCSQTLNHNVMYWYQQKSSQAPKLLFHYYDKDFNNEADTPDNFQSRRPNTSFCFLDIRSPGLGDTAMYLCATRPSGLDTGELFFGEGSRLTVL.